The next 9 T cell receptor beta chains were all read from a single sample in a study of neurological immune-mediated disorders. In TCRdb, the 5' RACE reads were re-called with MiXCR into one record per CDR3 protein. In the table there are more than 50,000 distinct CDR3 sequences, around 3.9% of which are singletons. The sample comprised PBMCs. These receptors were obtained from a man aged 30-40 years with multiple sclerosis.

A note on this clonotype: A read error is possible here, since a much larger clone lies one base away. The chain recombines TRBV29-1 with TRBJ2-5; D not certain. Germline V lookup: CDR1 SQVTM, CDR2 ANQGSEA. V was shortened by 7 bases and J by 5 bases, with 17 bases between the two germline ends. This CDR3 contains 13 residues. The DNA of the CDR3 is TGCAGCGCTAGGGTTGTGGGAAAGGAGACCCAGTACTTC. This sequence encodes CSARVVGKETQYF.

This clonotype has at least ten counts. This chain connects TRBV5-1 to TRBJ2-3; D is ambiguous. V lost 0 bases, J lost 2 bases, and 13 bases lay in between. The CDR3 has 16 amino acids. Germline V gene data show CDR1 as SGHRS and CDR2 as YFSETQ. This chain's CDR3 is CASSLGGLTSTDTQYF. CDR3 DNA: TGCGCCAGCAGCTTGGGTGGCCTCACTTCCACAGATACGCAGTATTTT.

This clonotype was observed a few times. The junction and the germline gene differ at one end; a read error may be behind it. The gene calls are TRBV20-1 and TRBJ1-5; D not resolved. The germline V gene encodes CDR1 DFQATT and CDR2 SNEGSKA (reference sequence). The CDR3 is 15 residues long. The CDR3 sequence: CSARALGNSNQPQNF. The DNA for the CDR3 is TGCAGTGCTCGAGCACTGGGGAATAGCAATCAGCCCCAGAATTTT.

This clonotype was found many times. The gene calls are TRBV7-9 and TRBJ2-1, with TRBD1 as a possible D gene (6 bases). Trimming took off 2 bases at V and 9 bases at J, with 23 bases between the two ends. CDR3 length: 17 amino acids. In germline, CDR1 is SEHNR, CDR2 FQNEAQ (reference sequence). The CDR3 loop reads CASSLNFEGHRVSEQFF. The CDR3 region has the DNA TGTGCCAGCAGCTTAAACTTTGAGGGACATCGGGTCTCTGAGCAGTTCTTC.

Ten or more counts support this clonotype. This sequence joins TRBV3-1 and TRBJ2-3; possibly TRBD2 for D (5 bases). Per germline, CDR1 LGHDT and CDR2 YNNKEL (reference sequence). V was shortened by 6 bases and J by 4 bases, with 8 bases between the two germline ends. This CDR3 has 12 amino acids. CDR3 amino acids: CASRSGADTQYF. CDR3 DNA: TGTGCCAGCAGGTCCGGGGCAGATACGCAGTATTTT.

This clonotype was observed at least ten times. For the CDR3, the DNA is TGTGCCAGTACACTTCTGTCCTACGAGCAGTACTTC. The encoded protein is CASTLLSYEQYF. This chain joins TRBV11-2 and TRBJ2-7; D call uncertain. CDR1 and CDR2 (germline): SGHAT, FQNNGV. The CDR3 is 12 residues long. Trimming removed 9 bases at V and 1 base at J, with 10 bases between.

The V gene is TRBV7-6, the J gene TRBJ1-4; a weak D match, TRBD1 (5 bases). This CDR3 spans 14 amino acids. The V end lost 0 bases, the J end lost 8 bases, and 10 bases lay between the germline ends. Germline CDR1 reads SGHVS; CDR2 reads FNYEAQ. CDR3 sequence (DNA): TGTGCCAGCAGCTTAGCACCGGGACGGGAAAAACTGTTTTTT. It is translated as CASSLAPGREKLFF.

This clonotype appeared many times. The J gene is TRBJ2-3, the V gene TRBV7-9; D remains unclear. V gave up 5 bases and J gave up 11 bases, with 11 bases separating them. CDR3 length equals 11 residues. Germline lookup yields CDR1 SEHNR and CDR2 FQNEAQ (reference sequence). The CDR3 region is CASSESVVQYF. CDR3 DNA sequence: TGTGCCAGCAGCGAAAGCGTGGTGCAGTATTTT.

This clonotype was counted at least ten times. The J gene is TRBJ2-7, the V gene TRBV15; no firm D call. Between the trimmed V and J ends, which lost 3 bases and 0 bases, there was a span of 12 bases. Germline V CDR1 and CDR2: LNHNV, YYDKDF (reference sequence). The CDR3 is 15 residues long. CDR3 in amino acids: CATSSRSVGSYEQYF. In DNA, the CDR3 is TGTGCCACCAGCAGCAGGAGTGTCGGCTCCTACGAGCAGTACTTC.